One and the same sample provided the 5 T cell receptor beta chains below, sequenced in a study of cytomegalovirus exposure and HLA in healthy donors. PCR primers comprised 60 Vbeta and 13 Jbeta primers. This table comes from immunoSEQ multiplex PCR, and its TCRdb copy is limited to in-frame clones, with some not included. This table has under 95,000 clones, over 60% appearing once. Sequencing was done on a sample of PBMCs. These receptors were taken from a young man in good health and CMV-seropositive.

This clone was found once. Other DNA sequences in this specimen translate into the identical CDR3. The chain links TRBV9 to TRBJ1-4; D is uncertain. Trimming cost V 5 bases and J 7 bases, with 21 bases left between them. The CDR3 contains 16 residues. From germline, CDR1 is SGDLS and CDR2 YYNGEE. The DNA of the CDR3 is TGTGCCAGCAGTCCGCGGGAGGGCCTTGGGGTTGAAAAACTGTTTTTT. The encoded protein is CASSPREGLGVEKLFF. Complete variable domain (other parts from reference TRBV9 and TRBJ1-4): DSGVTQTPKHLITATGQRVTLRCSPRSGDLSVYWYQQSLDQGLQFLIQYYNGEERAKGNILERFSAQQFPDLHSELNLSSLELGDSALYFCASSPREGLGVEKLFFGSGTQLSVL.

This clone was recorded only once. The rearrangement links TRBV28 to TRBJ2-1; 9 positions agree with TRBD2. This CDR3 region has 16 residues. Germline CDR1 MDHEN, CDR2 SYDVKM. V gave up 7 bases and J gave up 10 bases; unmatched junction bases: 17. The CDR3 DNA sequence: TGTGCCAGCATGAGTATTAGCGGGAGCCTTGGGAACGAGCAGTTCTTC. This gives the protein CASMSISGSLGNEQFF.

This chain uses TRBV18 with TRBJ1-5; 8 nucleotides line up with TRBD1. Trimming at V came to 4 bases and at J to 6 bases, leaving 8 bases not matched to a gene. The CDR3 is 15 amino acids. The germline V gene encodes CDR1 KGHSH and CDR2 LQKENI. The CDR3 loop is CASSLTTGGSQPQHF. In DNA form, the CDR3 reads TGTGCCAGCTCACTAACTACAGGGGGAAGTCAGCCCCAGCATTTT.

V usage is TRBV18 and J usage is TRBJ1-1; 8 bases align to TRBD1. V shed 1 base and J 5 bases; nucleotides not matched to a gene: 12. Looked up from germline, CDR1 is KGHSH and CDR2 is LQKENI. CDR3 length: 17 amino acids. CDR3 nucleotide sequence: TGTGCCAGCTCACCACTAGGACAGGGAAGGGGGAAAACTGAAGCTTTCTTT. This gives the protein CASSPLGQGRGKTEAFF. Full variable domain (outside the CDR3, taken from reference TRBV18 and TRBJ1-1): NAGVMQNPRHLVRRRGQEARLRCSPMKGHSHVYWYRQLPEEGLKFMVYLQKENIIDESGMPKERFSAEFPKEGPSILRIQQVVRGDSAAYFCASSPLGQGRGKTEAFFGQGTRLTVV.

The chain recombines TRBV30 with TRBJ2-4; no reliable D call. The germline V gene has CDR1 GTSNPN and CDR2 SVGIG (reference sequence). Trimming stripped 3 bases from V and 8 bases from J, with 11 bases between. The CDR3 has 12 amino acids. CDR3: CAWSSNTDIQYF. As DNA, the CDR3 is TGTGCCTGGAGCAGTAACACAGACATTCAGTACTTC.